Presented here are 27 T cell receptor beta chains from one specimen sequenced in a study of OX40 agonist ivuxolimab in advanced cancers. TCRdb keeps only in-frame clones here, not all; method: immunoSEQ multiplex PCR. The data contain about 98,000 clones, around 85% of them singletons. The starting material was CD4+ or CD8+ T cells sorted from blood, obtained in a trial of the OX40 agonist ivuxolimab. The receptor set was obtained from an adult with an advanced solid tumor such as melanoma, head and neck, liver or kidney cancer.

This rearrangement joins TRBV5-4 to TRBJ2-5; D remains ambiguous. The CDR3 runs to 14 residues. The germline V gene encodes CDR1 SGHNT and CDR2 YYREEE (reference sequence). The V end was cut by 3 bases, the J end by 2 bases, with 11 bases between. The CDR3 reads CASSSGPPQETQYF. The DNA of the CDR3 is TGTGCCAGCAGCTCCGGACCCCCTCAAGAGACCCAGTACTTC.

Here the CDR3 reads CASSFGLAGQGEQFF. Here the CDR3 DNA reads TGTGCCAGCAGCTTCGGACTAGCGGGGCAGGGGGAGCAGTTCTTC. The chain combines TRBV7-9 with TRBJ2-1; 12 bases match TRBD2. V shed 3 bases, J shed 10 bases, and the junction held 7 bases outside the gene matches. Germline CDR1 and CDR2: SEHNR and FQNEAQ (reference sequence). The CDR3 spans 15 residues.

The V call is TRBV4-3, the J call TRBJ2-1, with TRBD2 matching over 8 bases. This CDR3 region has 14 residues. V lost 0 bases to trimming and J lost 8 bases; unmatched junction nucleotides: 3. Germline V gene sequence: CDR1 LGHNA, CDR2 YSLEER. In DNA form, the CDR3 reads TGCGCCAGCAGCCAAGATGGGACTAGGGATGAGCAGTTCTTC. Translated, it gives CASSQDGTRDEQFF.

The chain links TRBV4-1 to TRBJ1-1, with D maybe TRBD1 (5 bases). This CDR3 has 16 amino acids. V lost 4 bases to trimming and J lost 0 bases, with 15 bases between them. Germline-derived CDR1 and CDR2 are MGHRA and YSYEKL. CDR3 region: CASSRTGRSMNTEAFF. The CDR3 region has the DNA TGCGCCAGCAGCCGAACGGGACGGAGTATGAACACTGAAGCTTTCTTT.

The J gene is TRBJ1-2, the V gene TRBV10-2; D is unresolved. With 4 bases removed from V and 4 bases from J, the gap between germline ends came to 7 bases. The germline CDR1 and CDR2 sequences are WSHSY and SAAADI. The CDR3 runs to 12 residues. The CDR3, as DNA: TGCGCCAGCAGTGCCACAGTCTATGGCTACACCTTC. Protein product: CASSATVYGYTF.

For the CDR3, the DNA is TGTGCCTGGAGTCCAGGGCAACATCAGCCCCAGCATTTT. Its protein is CAWSPGQHQPQHF. This sequence joins TRBV30 and TRBJ1-5, with D possibly being TRBD1 (5 bases). The germline V gene has CDR1 GTSNPN and CDR2 SVGIG (reference sequence). The CDR3 runs to 13 residues. With 2 bases removed from V and 5 bases from J, the gap between germline ends came to 10 bases.

This chain joins TRBV9 and TRBJ2-5, with D uncertain. CDR3 length: 13 amino acids. Trimming stripped 4 bases from V and 4 bases from J, with 11 bases between. Germline V gene sequence: CDR1 SGDLS, CDR2 YYNGEE. The CDR3 here is CASSPNPGETQYF. CDR3 nucleotides: TGTGCCAGCAGCCCCAACCCGGGAGAGACCCAGTACTTC.

The rearrangement uses TRBV20-1 and TRBJ2-1; D unresolved. The germline V gene encodes CDR1 DFQATT and CDR2 SNEGSKA (reference sequence). This CDR3 is 11 amino acids long. Between the trimmed V and J ends, which lost 4 bases and 7 bases, there was a span of 8 bases. CDR3 amino acids: CSAKNGNEQFF. The CDR3 DNA reads TGCAGTGCTAAAAACGGGAATGAGCAGTTCTTC.

The V and J genes are TRBV25-1 and TRBJ2-2; D ambiguous. The CDR3 has 15 amino acids. Germline CDR1 is MGHDK and CDR2 is SYGVNS. V lost 6 bases to trimming and J lost 5 bases, with 16 bases between them. CDR3 protein: CASSHQVVGTGELFF. In DNA, the CDR3 is TGTGCCAGCAGCCACCAGGTAGTTGGTACCGGGGAGCTGTTTTTT.

The chain combines TRBV2 with TRBJ2-1; D not resolved. The CDR3 runs to 14 residues. CDR1 SNHLY and CDR2 FYNNEI come from the germline V gene. Trimming pared 6 bases from V and 6 bases from J, leaving 15 bases between. The CDR3 DNA is TGTGCCAGCAGATTCGGCAGACAAACCAATGAGCAGTTCTTC. It is translated as CASRFGRQTNEQFF.

This clone was counted only a few times. The chain uses TRBV7-3 and TRBJ2-6; TRBD1 is a possible D gene (6 bases). Germline CDR1 reads SGHTA; CDR2 reads FQGTGA. Trimming stripped 3 bases from V and 0 bases from J, with 9 bases between. The CDR3 has 16 residues. The CDR3 DNA reads TGTGCCAGCAGCTTTGACAGGACCTCTGGGGCCAACGTCCTGACTTTC. Its translation: CASSFDRTSGANVLTF.

V is TRBV5-4 and J is TRBJ2-5; no clear D gene. The CDR3 contains 15 residues. Germline CDR1 reads SGHNT; CDR2 reads YYREEE (reference sequence). The germline V and J ends were trimmed by 4 bases and 4 bases, with 17 bases remaining between them. In nucleotides, the CDR3 is TGTGCCAGCAGCCCCCAGACGCAACGCCGAGAGACCCAGTACTTC. Translating it yields CASSPQTQRRETQYF.

The chain has TRBV6-1 and TRBJ2-7; 13 bases are a match to TRBD2. Germline V CDR1 and CDR2: MNHNS, SASEGT. Trimming took 3 bases from V and 2 from J; bases not matched to a gene: 4. CDR3 size: 16 residues. CDR3 bases: TGTGCCAGCAGTGATGCCACTAGCGGGAGGGCCTACGAGCAGTACGTC. It encodes CASSDATSGRAYEQYV.

The chain is built from TRBV18 and TRBJ2-7, with a weak D call TRBD2 (6 bases). The CDR3 length is 13 residues. Germline CDR1 KGHSH, CDR2 LQKENI. V lost 5 bases to trimming and J lost 2 bases, with 10 bases between them. The chain's CDR3 is CASSSGRTYEQYF. The CDR3 DNA is TGTGCCAGCTCATCGGGGAGGACCTACGAGCAGTACTTC.

J is TRBJ1-5 and V is TRBV27, with D hard to call. The germline V and J ends were trimmed by 8 bases and 6 bases, with 14 bases remaining between them. Per the germline V gene, CDR1 is MNHEY and CDR2 is SMNVEV (reference sequence). The CDR3 spans 13 residues. CDR3 DNA sequence: TGTGCCAGCGGAATGAAGGGAGTTCAGCCCCAGCATTTT. This encodes CASGMKGVQPQHF.

This sequence joins TRBV27 and TRBJ2-1, with D possibly matching TRBD2 (5 bases). Per the germline V gene, CDR1 is MNHEY and CDR2 is SMNVEV (reference sequence). Trimming pared 6 bases from V and 8 bases from J, leaving 17 bases between. This CDR3 spans 14 amino acids. The CDR3 loop reads CASRGYLREHEQFF. In nucleotides, the CDR3 is TGTGCCAGCAGGGGTTACCTTCGGGAACATGAGCAGTTCTTC.

This chain joins TRBV5-6 and TRBJ1-1; TRBD1 agrees at 7 bases. The CDR3 has 14 residues. Germline V gene data show CDR1 as SGHDT and CDR2 as YYEEEE. Trimming cost V 4 bases and J 0 bases; bases outside gene matches: 3. The CDR3 is CASSPGTVNTEAFF. The CDR3 DNA reads as TGTGCCAGCAGCCCCGGGACAGTGAACACTGAAGCTTTCTTT. Full variable domain (remainder filled in from reference TRBV5-6 and TRBJ1-1): DAGVTQSPTHLIKTRGQQVTLRCSPKSGHDTVSWYQQALGQGPQFIFQYYEEEERQRGNFPDRFSGHQFPNYSSELNVNALLLGDSALYLCASSPGTVNTEAFFGQGTRLTVV.

This chain links TRBV4-3 with TRBJ2-3; 8 bases agree with TRBD2. CDR3 length: 17 amino acids. The trim removed 4 bases at V and 4 bases at J, leaving 13 bases unmatched. CDR1 is LGHNA, CDR2 YSLEER, per germline. Here the CDR3 DNA reads TGCGCCAGCAGCCTGTCTGGGACTAGTGGGAACCCAGATACGCAGTATTTT. Protein: CASSLSGTSGNPDTQYF.

V gene TRBV7-2 combines with J gene TRBJ2-7; no firm D call. Between the trimmed V and J ends, which lost 2 bases and 6 bases, there was a span of 8 bases. The germline V gene has CDR1 SGHTA and CDR2 FQGNSA. CDR3 length: 12 residues. The CDR3 protein is CASSLTPAEQYF. The CDR3 DNA reads TGTGCCAGCAGCTTAACGCCGGCCGAGCAGTACTTC. Variable domain in full (rest from reference TRBV7-2 and TRBJ2-7): GAGVSQSPSNKVTEKGKDVELRCDPISGHTALYWYRQSLGQGLEFLIYFQGNSAPDKSGLPSDRFSAERTGGSVSTLTIQRTQQEDSAVYLCASSLTPAEQYFGPGTRLTVT.

V and J are TRBV18 and TRBJ1-1; no firm D call. Germline V gives CDR1 KGHSH, CDR2 LQKENI. This CDR3 comprises 15 residues. V lost 3 bases to trimming and J lost 1 base, with 12 bases between them. The CDR3 DNA reads as TGTGCCAGCTCACCCCTCCGGGCCCAGAACACTGAAGCTTTCTTT. Translation: CASSPLRAQNTEAFF.

The chain links TRBV6-5 to TRBJ2-5; D remains ambiguous. TRBJ2-7 explains the end of the DNA better; the J call may be wrong. Germline-derived CDR1 and CDR2 are MNHEY and SVGAGI. The CDR3 loop spans 15 amino acids. The CDR3 spells CASSYSIRETYEQYF. The CDR3 DNA is TGTGCCAGCAGTTACTCGATCCGAGAGACCTACGAGCAGTACTTC.

The chain carries TRBV6-1 and TRBJ2-7; the D gene is possibly TRBD1 (5 bases). Trimming took 3 bases from V and 9 from J, leaving 15 bases between them. From germline, CDR1 is MNHNS and CDR2 SASEGT. The CDR3 is 13 amino acids. The CDR3 region is CASSDTQGFGQYF. CDR3 coding DNA: TGTGCCAGCAGTGACACGCAGGGTTTCGGGCAGTACTTC.

The chain links TRBV9 to TRBJ1-4; 7 nucleotides agree with TRBD1. There are 15 residues in the CDR3. J lost 3 bases, V lost 4 bases, and 6 bases had no gene match. Per germline, CDR1 SGDLS and CDR2 YYNGEE. The CDR3 here is CASSSLGTANEKLFF. CDR3 nucleotides: TGTGCCAGCAGCTCCCTCGGGACAGCTAATGAAAAACTGTTTTTT.

The rearrangement links TRBV5-1 to TRBJ2-3, with 9 bases that match TRBD2. Germline V CDR1 and CDR2: SGHRS, YFSETQ. The CDR3 totals 14 residues. V shed 5 bases, J shed 1 base, and the junction held 2 bases outside the gene matches. This chain's CDR3 is CASSSGSGTDTQYF. The CDR3 nucleotides are TGCGCCAGCAGTAGCGGGAGTGGCACAGATACGCAGTATTTT.

This chain uses TRBV5-6 with TRBJ2-7, with D possibly TRBD1 on 5 matching bases. This CDR3 is 14 amino acids long. Germline lookup yields CDR1 SGHDT and CDR2 YYEEEE. Trimming removed 4 bases at V and 2 bases at J, with 13 bases between. The CDR3 protein is CASSRTDSTYEQYV. CDR3 DNA: TGTGCCAGCAGCAGGACCGACAGTACCTACGAGCAGTACGTC.

This rearrangement joins TRBV6-4 to TRBJ2-2; 10 nucleotides line up with TRBD1. CDR1 and CDR2 (germline): MRHNA, SNTAGT. This CDR3 contains 15 residues. J lost 4 bases, V lost 3 bases, and 2 bases had no gene match. CDR3 nucleotide sequence: TGTGCCAGCAGTGAGGGGACAGGGGTCACCGGGGAGCTGTTTTTT. Amino acids: CASSEGTGVTGELFF.

The rearrangement uses TRBV6-1 and TRBJ1-4; 7 bases are a match to TRBD1. Germline values: CDR1 MNHNS, CDR2 SASEGT. The ends lost 3 bases at V and 11 bases at J; junction bases unmatched: 15. The CDR3 has 16 amino acids. The CDR3 protein is CASSDTNRGVVGKLFF. The DNA for the CDR3 is TGTGCCAGCAGTGACACCAACAGGGGAGTAGTTGGGAAACTGTTTTTT.